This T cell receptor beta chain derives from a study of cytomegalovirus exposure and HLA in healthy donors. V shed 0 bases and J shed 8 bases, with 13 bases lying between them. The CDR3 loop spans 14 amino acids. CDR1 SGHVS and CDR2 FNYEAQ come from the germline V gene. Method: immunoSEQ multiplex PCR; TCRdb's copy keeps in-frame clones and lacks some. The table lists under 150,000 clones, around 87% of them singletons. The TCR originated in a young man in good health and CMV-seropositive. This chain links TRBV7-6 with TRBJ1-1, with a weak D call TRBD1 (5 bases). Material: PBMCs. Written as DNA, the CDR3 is TGTGCCAGCAGCTTAGCCGGGAGGGGCGGGGAAGCTTTCTTT. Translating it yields CASSLAGRGGEAFF.